The 5 T cell receptor beta chains reported below all come from one sample, sequenced in a study of blood T cell repertoires in COVID-19. Sequencing used immunoSEQ multiplex PCR; TCRdb keeps in-frame clones, though not all of them. The sample includes over 200,000 clones, about 83% of them seen just once. The sample was peripheral blood. Source of these receptors: a man older than 75 with acute or convalescent COVID-19.

The chain joins TRBV6-5 to TRBJ1-1; no reliable D call. Per germline, CDR1 MNHEY and CDR2 SVGAGI. The CDR3 length is 14 residues. Trimming took 8 bases from V and 1 from J, leaving 14 bases between them. CDR3 residues: CASQWAETNTEAFF. In DNA form, the CDR3 reads TGTGCCAGCCAATGGGCTGAGACGAACACTGAAGCTTTCTTT.

This chain connects TRBV19 to TRBJ1-5; 9 bases match TRBD1. The CDR3 consists of 15 residues. V was clipped by 10 bases and J by 6 bases; unmatched bases: 13. Germline V gene lookup returns CDR1 LNHDA and CDR2 SQIVND (reference sequence). This CDR3 is CATQPGTGRFQPQHF. CDR3 nucleotides: TGTGCCACTCAGCCGGGGACAGGGAGATTTCAGCCCCAGCATTTT.

The sample holds one count of this clone. The CDR3 DNA follows: TGTGCCAGCAGTGAAGCGACAGGGGGTACCTACGAGCAGTACTTC. It yields the protein CASSEATGGTYEQYF. The rearrangement joins TRBV2 to TRBJ2-7; 9 positions match TRBD1. Germline-derived CDR1 and CDR2 are SNHLY and FYNNEI. J gave up 2 bases and V 0 bases, and 2 bases lay outside the gene matches. This CDR3 has 15 amino acids.

The chain recombines TRBV5-5 with TRBJ1-3; D is undetermined. The V gene lost 9 bases and the J gene lost 0 bases, with 13 bases spanning the gap. This CDR3 comprises 14 residues. Germline CDR1 is SGHKS and CDR2 is YYEKEE (reference sequence). The CDR3 bases are TGTGCCACCTCCCCTGGGCGCTCTGGAAACACCATATATTTT. Amino acids: CATSPGRSGNTIYF.

The gene calls are TRBV11-2 and TRBJ2-5; TRBD1 might be the D (6 bases). CDR3 length equals 13 residues. Trimming shortened V by 1 base and J by 7 bases, and 10 bases separated the two germline ends. Germline loops: CDR1 SGHAT, CDR2 FQNNGV. Here the CDR3 DNA reads TGTGCCAGCAGCTTAGCACAGGGACGGACCCAGTACTTC. Translated: CASSLAQGRTQYF.